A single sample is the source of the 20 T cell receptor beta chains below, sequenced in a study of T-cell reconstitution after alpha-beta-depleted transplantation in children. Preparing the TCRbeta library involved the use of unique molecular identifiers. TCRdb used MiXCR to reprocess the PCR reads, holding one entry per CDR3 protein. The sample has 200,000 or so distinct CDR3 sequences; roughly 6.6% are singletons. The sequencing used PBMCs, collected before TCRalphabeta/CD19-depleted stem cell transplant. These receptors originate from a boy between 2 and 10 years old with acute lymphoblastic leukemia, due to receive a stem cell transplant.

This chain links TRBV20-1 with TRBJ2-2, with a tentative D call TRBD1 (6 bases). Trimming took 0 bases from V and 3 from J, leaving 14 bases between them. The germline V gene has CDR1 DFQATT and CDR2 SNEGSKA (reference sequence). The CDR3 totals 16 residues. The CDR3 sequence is CSAREVVGADTGELFF. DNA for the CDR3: TGCAGTGCTAGAGAGGTAGTGGGGGCCGACACCGGGGAGCTGTTTTTT.

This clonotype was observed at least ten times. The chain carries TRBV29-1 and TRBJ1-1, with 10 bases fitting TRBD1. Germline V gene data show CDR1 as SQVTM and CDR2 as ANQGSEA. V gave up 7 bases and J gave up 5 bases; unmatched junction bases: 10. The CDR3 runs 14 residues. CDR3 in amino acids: CSAGRQGAGTEAFF. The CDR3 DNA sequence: TGCAGCGCGGGCCGACAGGGGGCAGGGACTGAAGCTTTCTTT.

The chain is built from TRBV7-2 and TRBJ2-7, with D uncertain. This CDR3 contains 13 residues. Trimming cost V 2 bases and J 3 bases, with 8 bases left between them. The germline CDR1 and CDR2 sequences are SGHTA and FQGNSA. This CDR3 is CASSLTLNYEQYF. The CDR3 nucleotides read TGTGCCAGCAGCTTAACCCTTAACTACGAGCAGTACTTC.

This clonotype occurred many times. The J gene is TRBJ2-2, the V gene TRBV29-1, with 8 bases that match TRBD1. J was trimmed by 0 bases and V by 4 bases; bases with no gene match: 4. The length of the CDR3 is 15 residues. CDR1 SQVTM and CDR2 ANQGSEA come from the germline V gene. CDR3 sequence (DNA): TGCAGCGTTGCCGGGACAGGATCGAACACCGGGGAGCTGTTTTTT. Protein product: CSVAGTGSNTGELFF.

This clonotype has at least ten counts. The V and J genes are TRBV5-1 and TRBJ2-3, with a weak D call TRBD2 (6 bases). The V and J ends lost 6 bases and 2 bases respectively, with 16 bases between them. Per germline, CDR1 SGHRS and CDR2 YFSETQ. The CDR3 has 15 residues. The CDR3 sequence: CASTLGAGITDTQYF. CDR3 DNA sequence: TGCGCCAGCACCCTCGGGGCGGGGATCACAGATACGCAGTATTTT.

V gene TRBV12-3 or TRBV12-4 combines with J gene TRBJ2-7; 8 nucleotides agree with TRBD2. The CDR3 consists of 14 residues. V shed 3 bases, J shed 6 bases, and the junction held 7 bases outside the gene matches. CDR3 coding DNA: TGTGCCAGCAGTTTCCAAGCGGGAGCATCCGAGCAGTACTTC. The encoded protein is CASSFQAGASEQYF.

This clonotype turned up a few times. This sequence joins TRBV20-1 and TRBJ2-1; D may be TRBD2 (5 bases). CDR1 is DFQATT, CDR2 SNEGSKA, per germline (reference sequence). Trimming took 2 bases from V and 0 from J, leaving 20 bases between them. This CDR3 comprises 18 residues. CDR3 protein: CSARTRGPSLSSYNEQFF. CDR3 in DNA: TGCAGTGCTAGAACGCGAGGGCCGTCCCTTAGCTCCTACAATGAGCAGTTCTTC.

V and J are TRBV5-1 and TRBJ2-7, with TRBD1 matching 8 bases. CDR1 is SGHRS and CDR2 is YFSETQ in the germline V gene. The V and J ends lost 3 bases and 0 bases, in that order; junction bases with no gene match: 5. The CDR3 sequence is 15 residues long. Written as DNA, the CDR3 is TGCGCCAGCAGCTCGACAGGGGCGGGCTCCTACGAGCAGTACTTC. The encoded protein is CASSSTGAGSYEQYF. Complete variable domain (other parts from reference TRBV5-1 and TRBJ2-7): KAGVTQTPRYLIKTRGQQVTLSCSPISGHRSVSWYQQTPGQGLQFLFEYFSETQRNKGNFPGRFSGRQFSNSRSEMNVSTLELGDSALYLCASSSTGAGSYEQYFGPGTRLTVT.

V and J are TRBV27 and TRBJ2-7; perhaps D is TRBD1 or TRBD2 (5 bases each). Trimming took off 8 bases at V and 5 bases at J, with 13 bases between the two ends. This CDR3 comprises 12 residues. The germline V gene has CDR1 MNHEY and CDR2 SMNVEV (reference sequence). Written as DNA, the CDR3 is TGTGCCAGCCGGGGCCCTCAGGACGAGCAGTACTTC. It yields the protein CASRGPQDEQYF.

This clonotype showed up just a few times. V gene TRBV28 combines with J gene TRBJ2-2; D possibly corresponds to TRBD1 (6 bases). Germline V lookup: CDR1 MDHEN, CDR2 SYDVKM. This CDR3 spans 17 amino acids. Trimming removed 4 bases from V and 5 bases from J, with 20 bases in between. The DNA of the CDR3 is TGTGCCAGCAGTTCGAAAATGACAGGAGACTTTACCGGGGAGCTGTTTTTT. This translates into CASSSKMTGDFTGELFF.

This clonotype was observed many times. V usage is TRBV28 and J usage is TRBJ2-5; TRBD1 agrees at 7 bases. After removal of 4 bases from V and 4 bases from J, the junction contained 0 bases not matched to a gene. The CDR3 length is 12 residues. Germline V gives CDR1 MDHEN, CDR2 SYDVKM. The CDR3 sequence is CASSWTGETQYF. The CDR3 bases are TGTGCCAGCAGTTGGACAGGAGAGACCCAGTACTTC.

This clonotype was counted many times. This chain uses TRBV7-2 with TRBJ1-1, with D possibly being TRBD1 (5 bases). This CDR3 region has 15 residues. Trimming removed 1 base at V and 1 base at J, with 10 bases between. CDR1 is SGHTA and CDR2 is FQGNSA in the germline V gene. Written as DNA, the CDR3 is TGTGCCAGCAGCTTAGAGGGGAGGGCGAACACTGAAGCTTTCTTT. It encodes CASSLEGRANTEAFF.

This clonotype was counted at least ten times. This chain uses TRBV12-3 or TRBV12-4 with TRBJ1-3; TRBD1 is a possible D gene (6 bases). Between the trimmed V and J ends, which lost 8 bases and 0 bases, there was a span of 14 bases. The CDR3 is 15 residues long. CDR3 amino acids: CASLGGGSSGNTIYF. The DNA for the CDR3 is TGTGCCAGCTTGGGGGGCGGCAGCTCTGGAAACACCATATATTTT.

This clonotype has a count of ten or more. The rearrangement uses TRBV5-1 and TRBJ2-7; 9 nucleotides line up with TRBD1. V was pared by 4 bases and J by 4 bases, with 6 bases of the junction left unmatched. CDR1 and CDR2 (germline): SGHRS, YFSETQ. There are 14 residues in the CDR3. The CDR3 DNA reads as TGCGCCAGCAGCGGGACAGGGCTAGGGTACGAGCAGTACTTC. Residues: CASSGTGLGYEQYF.

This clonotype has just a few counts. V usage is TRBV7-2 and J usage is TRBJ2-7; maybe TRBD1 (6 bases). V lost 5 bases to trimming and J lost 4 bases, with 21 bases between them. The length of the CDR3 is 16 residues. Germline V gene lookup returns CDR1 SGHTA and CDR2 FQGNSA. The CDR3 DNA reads TGTGCCAGCAGCCCCAATGGGTACCTCGGACAGTACGAGCAGTACTTC. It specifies CASSPNGYLGQYEQYF.

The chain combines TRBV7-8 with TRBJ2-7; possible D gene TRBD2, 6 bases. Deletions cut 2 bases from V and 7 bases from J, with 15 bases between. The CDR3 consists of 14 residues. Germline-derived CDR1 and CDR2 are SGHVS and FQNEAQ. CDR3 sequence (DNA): TGTGCCAGCAGCTTATTTGGGGGGTCGGGGGAGCAGTACTTC. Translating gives CASSLFGGSGEQYF.

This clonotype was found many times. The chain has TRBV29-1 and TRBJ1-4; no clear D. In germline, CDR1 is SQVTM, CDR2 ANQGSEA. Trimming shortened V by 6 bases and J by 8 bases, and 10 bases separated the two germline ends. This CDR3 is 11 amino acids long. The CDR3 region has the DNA TGCAGCGTCCCTGGACGGGAAAAACTGTTTTTT. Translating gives CSVPGREKLFF.

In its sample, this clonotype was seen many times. In nucleotides, the CDR3 is TGCAGTGCTAGACGACCCGGACAGGGGTGGAAGCCCCAGCATTTT. It yields the protein CSARRPGQGWKPQHF. This sequence joins TRBV20-1 and TRBJ1-5; TRBD1 agrees at 9 bases. V was pared by 2 bases and J by 8 bases, with 10 bases of the junction left unmatched. Germline loops: CDR1 DFQATT, CDR2 SNEGSKA (reference sequence). This CDR3 contains 15 residues.

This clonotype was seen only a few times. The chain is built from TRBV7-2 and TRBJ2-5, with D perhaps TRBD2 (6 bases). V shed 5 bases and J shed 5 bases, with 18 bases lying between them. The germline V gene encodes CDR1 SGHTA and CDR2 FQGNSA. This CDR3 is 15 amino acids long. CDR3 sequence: CASSHPRGTLETQYF. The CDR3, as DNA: TGTGCCAGCAGCCACCCTCGGGGGACCCTGGAGACCCAGTACTTC.

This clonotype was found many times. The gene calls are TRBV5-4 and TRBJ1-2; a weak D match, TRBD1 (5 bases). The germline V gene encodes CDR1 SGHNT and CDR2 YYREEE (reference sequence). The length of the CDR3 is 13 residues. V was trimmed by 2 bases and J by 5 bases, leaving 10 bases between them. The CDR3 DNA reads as TGTGCCAGCAGCTTCCGGGGGAATTATGGCTACACCTTC. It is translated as CASSFRGNYGYTF.